This T cell receptor beta chain was sequenced for a study of T cell changes during pregnancy in multiple sclerosis. Profiling relied on immunoSEQ multiplex PCR, and the TCRdb table lists in-frame clones only, not all of them. This sample has some 22,000 clones; more than 85% occur once, and the top ten carry approximately 0.98%. CDR1 and CDR2 from the germline V gene are SGHAT and FQDESV (reference sequence). The CDR3 has 15 residues. V lost 4 bases to trimming and J lost 2 bases; unmatched junction nucleotides: 6. This clonotype was sampled from a female donor in good health, enrolled as a control in a pregnancy study. The rearrangement uses TRBV11-1 and TRBJ2-7, with 9 nucleotides matching TRBD2. This specimen was CD4+ T cells from peripheral blood mononuclear cells, taken in the second trimester of pregnancy. The CDR3 sequence: CASSSGASGAYEQYF. In DNA form, the CDR3 reads TGTGCCAGCAGCTCCGGGGCTAGCGGGGCCTACGAGCAGTACTTC.